The clone carrying this T cell receptor beta chain was seen a few times. These data belong to a study of cytomegalovirus exposure and HLA in healthy donors. Study as a whole: Genotyping showed around 80% of hundreds of donors falling in the Caucasian-associated ancestry cluster.

The CDR3 spans 13 residues. Germline CDR1 is GTSNPN and CDR2 is SVGIG (reference sequence). Trimming stripped 2 bases from V and 4 bases from J, with 11 bases between. PCR used 60 Vbeta primers and 13 Jbeta primers. The repertoire was sequenced with immunoSEQ multiplex PCR; TCRdb's copy has only in-frame clones and lacks some. The data show about 160,000 clones, with around four fifths seen just once and 1.2% held by the top ten. The sequencing sample was made of PBMCs. This receptor was identified in a boy aged 2 to 10 in good health and CMV-seronegative. This chain uses TRBV30 with TRBJ1-2; D unclear. DNA of the CDR3: TGTGCCTGGAGTAGGATCGGAGTCTATGGCTACACCTTC. The encoded protein is CAWSRIGVYGYTF.